The 29 T cell receptor beta chains reported below all come from one sample, sequenced in a study of cytomegalovirus exposure and HLA in healthy donors. 13 Jbeta primers and 60 Vbeta primers were used for the PCR. Assay used: immunoSEQ multiplex PCR; TCRdb lists only in-frame clones, some missing. The repertoire holds some 79,000 clones, with 55% to 65% as singletons. Sample: PBMCs. All receptors derive from a woman in her thirties or forties in good health and CMV-seropositive.

This rearrangement joins TRBV19 to TRBJ2-7; a possible D gene is TRBD1 (5 bases). The CDR3 runs to 13 residues. CDR1 and CDR2 from the germline V gene are LNHDA and SQIVND (reference sequence). Trimming took 5 bases from V and 2 from J, leaving 10 bases between them. DNA for the CDR3: TGTGCCAGTAGTCTCGGACAAACCTACGAGCAGTACTTC. Residues: CASSLGQTYEQYF.

The gene calls are TRBV6-5 and TRBJ1-2; tentative D call: TRBD1 (6 bases). V was trimmed by 6 bases and J by 4 bases, leaving 12 bases between them. The germline CDR1 and CDR2 sequences are MNHEY and SVGAGI. The CDR3 extends over 13 amino acids. The CDR3 protein is CASRPRTAYGYTF. CDR3 coding DNA: TGTGCCAGCAGACCGCGGACAGCCTATGGCTACACCTTC.

This clone appeared a single time. This chain's CDR3 is CATSRGGGTEETQYF. Here the CDR3 DNA reads TGTGCCACCAGCAGAGGAGGAGGGACAGAAGAGACCCAGTACTTC. The genes are TRBV15 and TRBJ2-5, with a weak D call TRBD1 (7 bases). V lost 1 base and J lost 3, with 12 bases in between. The CDR3 extends over 15 amino acids. Germline-derived CDR1 and CDR2 are LNHNV and YYDKDF (reference sequence).

This chain links TRBV9 with TRBJ1-1; D perhaps matches TRBD1 (6 bases). Germline values: CDR1 SGDLS, CDR2 YYNGEE. The V gene lost 0 bases and the J gene lost 5 bases, with 14 bases spanning the gap. The CDR3 is 15 residues long. This CDR3 reads CASSVGGAQGTEAFF. The CDR3, as DNA: TGTGCCAGCAGCGTAGGTGGAGCCCAGGGGACTGAAGCTTTCTTT. Using reference TRBV9 and TRBJ1-1 for the parts outside the CDR3, the full variable domain is DSGVTQTPKHLITATGQRVTLRCSPRSGDLSVYWYQQSLDQGLQFLIQYYNGEERAKGNILERFSAQQFPDLHSELNLSSLELGDSALYFCASSVGGAQGTEAFFGQGTRLTVV.

This clone showed up just a few times. V gene TRBV5-4 combines with J gene TRBJ1-1; 9 nucleotides agree with TRBD1. CDR1 and CDR2 (germline): SGHNT, YYREEE (reference sequence). Trimming removed 3 bases from V and 1 base from J; junction bases left unmatched: 7. CDR3 length: 16 amino acids. CDR3 sequence: CASSSGTGLGNTEAFF. Here the CDR3 DNA reads TGTGCCAGCAGCTCCGGGACAGGGCTGGGGAACACTGAAGCTTTCTTT. Variable domain in full (rest from reference TRBV5-4 and TRBJ1-1): ETGVTQSPTHLIKTRGQQVTLRCSSQSGHNTVSWYQQALGQGPQFIFQYYREEENGRGNFPPRFSGLQFPNYSSELNVNALELDDSALYLCASSSGTGLGNTEAFFGQGTRLTVV.

The J gene is TRBJ2-7, the V gene TRBV28; 7 nucleotides agree with TRBD2. Germline lookup yields CDR1 MDHEN and CDR2 SYDVKM. CDR3 length: 13 residues. V trimming: 2 bases; J trimming: 6 bases; junction bases outside the gene matches: 4. CDR3: CASSLTSVSEQYF. The DNA of the CDR3 is TGTGCCAGCAGTTTAACTAGCGTATCCGAGCAGTACTTC.

A few counts support this clone. The chain carries TRBV7-2 and TRBJ1-2; 9 bases match TRBD1. Trimming at V came to 3 bases and at J to 8 bases, leaving 1 base not matched to a gene. This CDR3 contains 12 residues. Germline V CDR1 and CDR2: SGHTA, FQGNSA. The CDR3 loop is CASSLTGGGYTF. In DNA form, the CDR3 reads TGTGCCAGCAGCTTGACAGGGGGAGGCTACACCTTC.

The chain's CDR3 is CASSLRGGANYGYTF. CDR3 nucleotide sequence: TGTGCCAGCAGCTTACGGGGGGGCGCAAACTATGGCTACACCTTC. This rearrangement joins TRBV7-2 to TRBJ1-2, with D tentatively TRBD1 (6 bases). Trimming pared 2 bases from V and 2 bases from J, leaving 12 bases between. There are 15 residues in the CDR3. Germline V gene sequence: CDR1 SGHTA, CDR2 FQGNSA.

V and J are TRBV2 and TRBJ1-4, with D possibly being TRBD1 (5 bases). V lost 6 bases to trimming and J lost 3 bases, with 14 bases between them. The CDR3 totals 15 residues. Per germline, CDR1 SNHLY and CDR2 FYNNEI. The CDR3 coding sequence is TGTGCCAGCAGCGATCAGGGTTCGGCTAATGAAAAACTGTTTTTT. It translates to CASSDQGSANEKLFF.

This clone is labeled medium-sized (0.01 to 0.1%). CDR3 in amino acids: CASSSRLAGVYEQYF. CDR3 sequence (DNA): TGTGCCAGCAGCTCCCGACTAGCGGGGGTCTACGAGCAGTACTTC. This sequence joins TRBV13 and TRBJ2-7; 12 bases line up with TRBD2. The CDR3 spans 15 residues. CDR1 PRHDT and CDR2 FYEKMQ come from the germline V gene (reference sequence). The V gene end was trimmed by 4 bases and the J gene end by 3 bases; junction bases not matched to a gene: 4.

The rearrangement links TRBV7-2 to TRBJ2-1, with 12 bases identical to TRBD2. This CDR3 region has 19 residues. Trimming cost V 1 base and J 2 bases; bases outside gene matches: 9. The germline V gene encodes CDR1 SGHTA and CDR2 FQGNSA. The chain's CDR3 is CASSLVSLAGGRPYNEQFF. CDR3 DNA sequence: TGTGCCAGCAGCTTAGTATCCCTAGCGGGAGGGCGACCCTACAATGAGCAGTTCTTC. Combining the CDR3 with reference TRBV7-2 and TRBJ2-1 gives the whole variable domain GAGVSQSPSNKVTEKGKDVELRCDPISGHTALYWYRQSLGQGLEFLIYFQGNSAPDKSGLPSDRFSAERTGGSVSTLTIQRTQQEDSAVYLCASSLVSLAGGRPYNEQFFGPGTRLTVL.

This clone was seen once. This chain connects TRBV10-3 to TRBJ2-7; D is unresolved. Germline CDR1 ENHRY, CDR2 SYGVKD. This CDR3 contains 15 residues. Trimming took off 2 bases at V and 5 bases at J, with 16 bases between the two ends. DNA for the CDR3: TGTGCCATCAGTGAGCCGCAGAGGAGTAAGGACGAGCAGTACTTC. Amino acid sequence: CAISEPQRSKDEQYF.

The chain links TRBV28 to TRBJ2-2; possibly TRBD2 for D (5 bases). Germline V lookup: CDR1 MDHEN, CDR2 SYDVKM. CDR3 size: 14 residues. V lost 3 bases to trimming and J lost 7 bases, with 12 bases between them. CDR3 sequence: CASSFGEKDGELFF. The CDR3 nucleotides read TGTGCCAGCAGTTTCGGGGAGAAGGACGGGGAGCTGTTTTTT.

The gene calls are TRBV19 and TRBJ1-1, with D unresolved. V was shortened by 4 bases and J by 5 bases, with 8 bases between the two germline ends. CDR1 and CDR2 (germline): LNHDA, SQIVND (reference sequence). The CDR3 length is 12 residues. The CDR3 DNA reads TGTGCCAGTAGTAAGCTCGGGACTGAAGCTTTCTTT. Its protein product is CASSKLGTEAFF.

This chain connects TRBV5-5 to TRBJ2-5; D is uncertain. The J call is doubtful: the DNA matches TRBJ2-7 better. In germline, CDR1 is SGHKS, CDR2 YYEKEE (reference sequence). This CDR3 contains 16 residues. The CDR3 region is CASSPYQLVEVDEQYF. DNA of the CDR3: TGTGCCAGCAGCCCCTATCAGCTAGTTGAGGTCGACGAGCAGTACTTC.

This chain connects TRBV18 to TRBJ1-5, with D possibly TRBD1 on 5 matching bases. Per the germline V gene, CDR1 is KGHSH and CDR2 is LQKENI. V dropped 6 bases and J dropped 5 bases, with 14 bases sitting between them. This CDR3 is 14 amino acids long. This CDR3 reads CASSAGWEYQPQHF. The CDR3 nucleotides are TGTGCCAGCTCTGCAGGGTGGGAATATCAGCCCCAGCATTTT.

The chain uses TRBV2 and TRBJ2-3, with a possible D match to TRBD1 (5 bases). Trimming took off 8 bases at V and 2 bases at J, with 14 bases between the two ends. The CDR3 is 14 amino acids. Germline V gene lookup returns CDR1 SNHLY and CDR2 FYNNEI. CDR3 residues: CASGRQLDTDTQYF. The CDR3 DNA sequence: TGTGCCAGCGGTCGACAGCTGGACACAGATACGCAGTATTTT.

The DNA of the CDR3 is TGCGCCAGCAGCTTGGACAGGTCCAAAAACATTCAGTACTTC. As protein: CASSLDRSKNIQYF. V usage is TRBV5-1 and J usage is TRBJ2-4, with a possible D match to TRBD1 (5 bases). The CDR3 consists of 14 residues. V lost 0 bases, J lost 2 bases, and 6 bases lay in between. Germline assignment: CDR1 SGHRS and CDR2 YFSETQ.

This clone was seen a single time. The chain joins TRBV27 to TRBJ1-2; 10 bases map to TRBD1. Germline V CDR1 and CDR2: MNHEY, SMNVEV (reference sequence). This CDR3 has 16 residues. The junction had 9 bases not matched to a gene; V was cut back by 4 bases and J by 4 bases. CDR3 sequence: CASSSPTGGSGYGYTF. The CDR3 coding sequence is TGTGCCAGCAGTTCCCCGACAGGGGGCTCAGGCTATGGCTACACCTTC.

J is TRBJ1-1 and V is TRBV28; tentatively, D is TRBD1 (6 bases). The CDR3 has 12 residues. CDR1 is MDHEN, CDR2 SYDVKM, per germline. The V gene lost 5 bases and the J gene lost 6 bases, with 10 bases spanning the gap. The CDR3 DNA is TGTGCCAGCAGTGAGCAGGGGTCTGAAGCTTTCTTT. Its protein is CASSEQGSEAFF.

This chain joins TRBV7-9 and TRBJ1-2, with 7 bases fitting TRBD1. The junction had 9 bases not matched to a gene; V was cut back by 5 bases and J by 9 bases. The CDR3 sequence is 13 residues long. In germline, CDR1 is SEHNR, CDR2 FQNEAQ (reference sequence). DNA for the CDR3: TGTGCCAGCAGCCGATGGACAGGAGGGAGCTACACCTTC. It encodes CASSRWTGGSYTF.

The chain couples TRBV4-2 to TRBJ2-7, with 7 bases matching TRBD1. The trim removed 1 base at V and 2 bases at J, leaving 2 bases unmatched. This CDR3 has 14 amino acids. Germline-derived CDR1 and CDR2 are LGHNA and YNFKEQ. For the CDR3, the DNA is TGTGCCAGCAGCCAAGGGACAGGCACCTACGAGCAGTACTTC. Protein: CASSQGTGTYEQYF.

J is TRBJ2-5 and V is TRBV7-2; 8 bases are a match to TRBD1. The length of the CDR3 is 15 residues. Germline trimming cut 1 base from V and 5 bases from J; bases unmatched to any gene: 6. The V gene's germline CDR1 is SGHTA and CDR2 FQGNSA. In DNA, the CDR3 is TGTGCCAGCAGCTTAGACAGGGGGGAGATTGAGACCCAGTACTTC. Its translation is CASSLDRGEIETQYF.

This clone was seen just once. In DNA, the CDR3 is TGCGCCAGCAATCGAGGGGGGGGCACAGATACGCAGTATTTT. This sequence encodes CASNRGGGTDTQYF. The chain is built from TRBV5-1 and TRBJ2-3, with TRBD2 as a possible D gene (7 bases). V was pared by 6 bases and J by 1 base, with 12 bases between. CDR1 and CDR2 (germline): SGHRS, YFSETQ. CDR3 size: 14 residues.

This chain uses TRBV6-6 with TRBJ1-4, with TRBD1 matching over 7 bases. The CDR3 has 14 residues. CDR1 is MNHNY, CDR2 SVGAGI, per germline (reference sequence). V dropped 6 bases and J dropped 6; count of bases not matched to a gene: 7. CDR3 residues: CASRTGAEDEKLFF. CDR3 nucleotide sequence: TGTGCCAGCAGAACAGGGGCGGAGGATGAAAAACTGTTTTTT.

Only one count was recorded for this clone. This sequence joins TRBV27 and TRBJ2-4, with 12 bases lining up with TRBD1. CDR3 size: 16 residues. The germline gives CDR1 MNHEY, CDR2 SMNVEV (reference sequence). The J segment lost 7 bases and the V segment lost 8 bases, leaving 12 bases of the junction unmatched. The CDR3 protein is CASLQVGTGGPNIQYF. CDR3 DNA sequence: TGTGCCAGCCTCCAGGTTGGGACAGGGGGCCCCAACATTCAGTACTTC.

Here the CDR3 reads CASKGQANTGELFF. The CDR3 DNA reads as TGTGCCAGCAAGGGACAGGCGAACACCGGGGAGCTGTTTTTT. This chain uses TRBV6-1 with TRBJ2-2, with 8 bases aligning to TRBD1. This CDR3 spans 14 amino acids. CDR1 is MNHNS, CDR2 SASEGT, per germline. V was pared by 7 bases and J by 0 bases, with 1 base of the junction left unmatched.

The chain joins TRBV29-1 to TRBJ2-3; D gene unclear. The CDR3 is made up of 14 amino acids. The germline V and J ends were trimmed by 1 base and 2 bases, with 10 bases remaining between them. Germline values: CDR1 SQVTM, CDR2 ANQGSEA. CDR3 DNA sequence: TGCAGCGTTGAAGTTATGGAGCACACAGATACGCAGTATTTT. It is translated as CSVEVMEHTDTQYF.

This clone has only a few counts. As DNA, the CDR3 is TGTGCCAGCAGCGTAGACGGGAGGGGATCCTACGAGCAGTACTTC. Residues: CASSVDGRGSYEQYF. The J gene is TRBJ2-7, the V gene TRBV9, with 8 bases matching TRBD2. Trimming took 0 bases from V and 1 from J; bases not matched to a gene: 3. The CDR3 loop spans 15 amino acids. Per the germline V gene, CDR1 is SGDLS and CDR2 is YYNGEE. Variable domain in full (rest from reference TRBV9 and TRBJ2-7): DSGVTQTPKHLITATGQRVTLRCSPRSGDLSVYWYQQSLDQGLQFLIQYYNGEERAKGNILERFSAQQFPDLHSELNLSSLELGDSALYFCASSVDGRGSYEQYFGPGTRLTVT.